This T cell receptor beta chain was recorded in a study of T cell responses to AZD1222 COVID-19 vaccine. Study-wide results and caveats: Clonal diversity was possibly underestimated, and the donors were mostly white British, with more females. Spike-specific TCR breadth and depth rose after two AZD1222 doses. The study reported that nearly half of spike-specific TCRs target unmutated variant regions.

Some clones are missing from TCRdb's copy, which holds only in-frame ones; the method was immunoSEQ multiplex PCR. The table includes tens of thousands of clones, 70% to 90% detected once. To note about this clone: Its antigen is still unknown.

The CDR3 extends over 15 amino acids. V lost 6 bases to trimming and J lost 6 bases, with 17 bases between them. CDR1 and CDR2 from the germline V gene are MNHEY and SVGAGI. The clonotype originates from an adult who received the AZD1222 COVID-19 vaccine. The material was peripheral blood, obtained 28 days after the second AZD1222 dose. V is TRBV6-5 and J is TRBJ2-2; tentative D call: TRBD1 (7 bases). The CDR3, as DNA: TGTGCCAGCAGACAGGGGACTGGAGTCTCCGGGGAGCTGTTTTTT. Its protein is CASRQGTGVSGELFF.